Described below is a single T cell receptor (beta chain) sequence and its context. The antigen remains undetermined. Unmatched junction bases numbered 10, after V lost 6 bases and J lost 8 bases. Looked up from germline, CDR1 is MDHEN and CDR2 is SYDVKM. The CDR3 is 15 amino acids. Sequencing was performed with immunoSEQ multiplex PCR; in TCRdb, only in-frame clones are kept and a portion is missing. This table has some 66,000 clones, around 93% appearing once. The record originates from a study of T cells after posttransplantation cyclophosphamide. Regarding the study as a whole: After PTCy, TRB diversity resembled that of CNI/methotrexate controls. TRB overlap between skin or GI tissue T cells and blood was limited. Later post-transplant blood repertoires were often dominated by donor CD8+ memory clones.

Peripheral blood was collected from the related graft donor on the marrow donation day. This clonotype was sampled from a woman in her thirties in good health and a related stem cell transplant donor. V and J are TRBV28 and TRBJ1-2, with 12 positions matching TRBD1. Material for sequencing was PBMCs. The CDR3 loop reads CASRIPGQGALGYTF. The CDR3 bases are TGTGCCAGCAGAATTCCGGGACAGGGGGCTTTAGGCTACACCTTC.